Listed below are T cell receptor beta chains from one sample, sequenced in a study of shared clonotypes between healthy human individuals. Method: immunoSEQ multiplex PCR; TCRdb's copy keeps in-frame clones and lacks some. The top ten clones hold about 0.39% of a sample with roughly 2,500,000 clones, roughly 93% of them seen once. Sequencing input: naive CD4+ T cells from PBMCs. The receptors come from a man aged 18 to 30 in good health. Some clones in this sample may be carry-over from other donors' samples. Both conserved end residues are part of each CDR3. The D gene is left open where the match is weak. The size of a clone is reported for some rows only, either as once, few or many, or as a class for expanded clones.

NA,TRBJ1-1,NA,TRBV5-4,TGTGCCAGCAGCCACGGATGGCTTAAAGGCATGAACACTGAAGCTTTCTTT,CASSHGWLKGMNTEAFF
NA,TRBJ2-7,NA,TRBV6-6,TGTGCCAGCAGACCCGGACAAGTCGGCGAGCAGTACTTC,CASRPGQVGEQYF
NA,TRBJ2-5,TRBD1,TRBV6-1,TGTGCCAGCAGTGTTCGGACCAGGGGGTACCAAGAGACCCAGTACTTC,CASSVRTRGYQETQYF
NA,TRBJ1-4,TRBD1,TRBV6-5,TGTGCCAGCAGCTCCGGACAGGGTAATGAAAAACTGTTTTTT,CASSSGQGNEKLFF
NA,TRBJ2-7,TRBD2,TRBV27,TGTGCCAGCAGTTCGCCCCGGGCTAGCGGGAGGTACGAGCAGTACTTC,CASSSPRASGRYEQYF
NA,TRBJ2-2,NA,TRBV5-1,TGCGCCAGCAGCTTGCTCAGGGACGGGGAGCTGTTTTTT,CASSLLRDGELFF
NA,TRBJ2-7,NA,TRBV6-1,TGTGCCAGCAGTGAATCGTTGGGGGTTCAGTACGAGCAGTACTTC,CASSESLGVQYEQYF
NA,TRBJ2-2,TRBD2,TRBV27,TGTGCCAGCAGCGCGCTAGCGGGAGTTGACACCGGGGAGCTGTTTTTT,CASSALAGVDTGELFF
NA,TRBJ2-7,NA,TRBV7-3,TGTGCCAGCAGCCTAAACGGCCCCAACAGGCTTGAGCAGTACTTC,CASSLNGPNRLEQYF
once,TRBJ2-3,TRBD1,TRBV27,TGTGCCAGCAGCTCTTACGGGTGGTATCTCAGGGGGACAGATACGCAGTATTTT,CASSSYGWYLRGTDTQYF
NA,TRBJ1-5,TRBD1,TRBV19,TGTGCCAGTAGTACCCAGGGGGCCTGGAGCAATCAGCCCCAGCATTTT,CASSTQGAWSNQPQHF
NA,TRBJ2-7,NA,TRBV7-9,TGTGCCAGCAGCCTCAACTTAATATTGGAGCAGTACTTC,CASSLNLILEQYF
NA,TRBJ2-7,NA,TRBV28,TGTGCCAGCAGTTTATTAGCGGAAGAGCAGTACTTC,CASSLLAEEQYF
NA,TRBJ1-2,NA,TRBV7-8,TGTGCCAGCAGCTTAGGGTTCGGGTATGGCTACACCTTC,CASSLGFGYGYTF
NA,TRBJ2-2,TRBD1,TRBV11-2,TGTGCCAGCAGCCCAGTGGGGACAGGGGGCTCGGGCACCGGGGAGCTGTTTTTT,CASSPVGTGGSGTGELFF
NA,TRBJ2-1,TRBD2,TRBV5-1,TGCGCCAGCAGCTTGGGAGCGGGGCCTTACAATGAGCAGTTCTTC,CASSLGAGPYNEQFF
NA,TRBJ2-7,NA,TRBV4-1,TGCGCCAGCAGCCAAAACAGGGACGGCTACGAGCAGTACTTC,CASSQNRDGYEQYF
NA,TRBJ2-7,TRBD2,TRBV7-2,TGTGCCAGCAGCTTGGCCCCCCTAGCGGGAGTTTACGAGCAGTACTTC,CASSLAPLAGVYEQYF
NA,TRBJ2-3,NA,TRBV7-2,TGTGCCAGCAGCTTAGTCGGCAGCGGCACAGATACGCAGTATTTT,CASSLVGSGTDTQYF
NA,TRBJ1-5,NA,TRBV5-1,TGCGCCAGCAGCTTGGACGGGGATAGCAATCAGCCCCAGCATTTT,CASSLDGDSNQPQHF
many,TRBJ2-7,TRBD2,TRBV7-2,TGTGCCAGCAGCTTAGCTGGACTAGCGGGAGAGGAGCAGTACTTC,CASSLAGLAGEEQYF
NA,TRBJ2-3,TRBD2,TRBV7-3,TGTGCCAGCAGCTTAACGGCGGGAGGCCGTGATACGCAGTATTTT,CASSLTAGGRDTQYF
NA,TRBJ1-1,NA,TRBV28,TGTGCCAGCAGTTTCGTCAGGAACACTGAAGCTTTCTTT,CASSFVRNTEAFF
NA,TRBJ2-5,NA,TRBV5-1,TGCGCCAGCAGCTGGGGGGCGGCAGGGCAAGAGACCCAGTACTTC,CASSWGAAGQETQYF
NA,TRBJ2-2,TRBD2,TRBV5-4,TGTGCCAGCAGCGCAGTCAGCGGGAATTCTTACACCGGGGAGCTGTTTTTT,CASSAVSGNSYTGELFF
NA,TRBJ2-4,TRBD2,TRBV4-1,TGCGCCAGCAGCCAGGGACTAGCGGGCACGAACATTCAGTACTTC,CASSQGLAGTNIQYF
NA,TRBJ2-1,TRBD2,TRBV7-3,TGTGCCAGCACCCAAGGGGGTAGCGGGAGCGGTGAGCAGTTCTTC,CASTQGGSGSGEQFF
NA,TRBJ2-1,TRBD1,TRBV5-1,TGCGCCAGCAGCGAGACAGGGGGTATCTACAATGAGCAGTTCTTC,CASSETGGIYNEQFF
NA,TRBJ2-6,NA,TRBV5-4,TGTGCCAGCAGCTTGGGGACGGCCTCTGGGGCCAACGTCCTGACTTTC,CASSLGTASGANVLTF
NA,TRBJ2-2,NA,TRBV5-1,TGCGCCAGCAGCCCGTCGGGGGAGCTGTTTTTT,CASSPSGELFF
NA,TRBJ1-1,NA,TRBV7-2,TGTGCCAGCAGTTTGCTAAGGCGTTGGACTGAAGCTTTCTTT,CASSLLRRWTEAFF
NA,TRBJ2-2,TRBD2,TRBV11-2,TGTGCCAGCAGCTCGGGACTACACACCGGGGAGCTGTTTTTT,CASSSGLHTGELFF
NA,TRBJ2-4,TRBD1,TRBV4-3,TGCGCCAGCAGCCTGGGCTGGGGACAGGGGAACATTCAGTACTTC,CASSLGWGQGNIQYF
NA,TRBJ1-5,TRBD1,TRBV15,TGTGCCACCAGCAGACAGGGGGGCGGCAATCAGCCCCAGCATTTT,CATSRQGGGNQPQHF
NA,TRBJ2-7,NA,TRBV1,TGCACCAGCAGCCCAAAGGGGCGGGAGGGTTTCTTC,CTSSPKGREGFF
NA,TRBJ1-1,NA,TRBV10-3,TGTGCCACCATCCGAGGGACGAACACTGAAGCTTTCTTT,CATIRGTNTEAFF
NA,TRBJ1-3,NA,TRBV7-9,TGTGCCAGCAGCCAGAGTTCCCCTGGAAACACCATATATTTT,CASSQSSPGNTIYF
NA,TRBJ2-3,NA,TRBV6-1,TGTGCCAGCAGCGGGCAGGGGGATACGCAGTATTTT,CASSGQGDTQYF
NA,TRBJ1-2,NA,TRBV28,TGTGCCAGCAGTGTACAGGGTGGCTACACCTTC,CASSVQGGYTF
NA,TRBJ1-2,NA,TRBV19,TGTGCCAGTAAAATCCGCTCCGGGACTAACTATGGCTACACCTTC,CASKIRSGTNYGYTF
NA,TRBJ2-7,NA,TRBV6-5,TGTGCCAGCAGCCCATGGGGGATCTACGAGCAGTACTTC,CASSPWGIYEQYF
NA,TRBJ2-2,NA,TRBV29-1,TGCAGCGTTGCGGGCGGACCCAACACCGGGGAGCTGTTTTTT,CSVAGGPNTGELFF
NA,TRBJ2-7,NA,TRBV5-1,TGCGCCAGCAGCTTGACAGGCTACGAGCAGTACTTC,CASSLTGYEQYF
NA,TRBJ2-7,NA,TRBV7-7,TGTGCCAGCAGCTTAGGGACGGACCTTACCTACGAGCAGTACTTC,CASSLGTDLTYEQYF
few,TRBJ2-3,TRBD2,TRBV28,TGTGCCAGCAGTCCCCTAGCGGGACCTAGCACAGATACGCAGTATTTT,CASSPLAGPSTDTQYF
NA,TRBJ2-7,TRBD1,TRBV5-1,TGCGCCAGCAGCGAATCCGGACAGGTTCTAAGGGAGCAGTACTTC,CASSESGQVLREQYF
NA,TRBJ1-2,NA,TRBV7-9,TGTGCCAGCAGCTTCACGACAGGCGGGTATGGCTACACCTTC,CASSFTTGGYGYTF
NA,TRBJ2-7,NA,TRBV5-1,TGCGCCAGCAGCCTAGACTACGAGCAGTACTTC,CASSLDYEQYF